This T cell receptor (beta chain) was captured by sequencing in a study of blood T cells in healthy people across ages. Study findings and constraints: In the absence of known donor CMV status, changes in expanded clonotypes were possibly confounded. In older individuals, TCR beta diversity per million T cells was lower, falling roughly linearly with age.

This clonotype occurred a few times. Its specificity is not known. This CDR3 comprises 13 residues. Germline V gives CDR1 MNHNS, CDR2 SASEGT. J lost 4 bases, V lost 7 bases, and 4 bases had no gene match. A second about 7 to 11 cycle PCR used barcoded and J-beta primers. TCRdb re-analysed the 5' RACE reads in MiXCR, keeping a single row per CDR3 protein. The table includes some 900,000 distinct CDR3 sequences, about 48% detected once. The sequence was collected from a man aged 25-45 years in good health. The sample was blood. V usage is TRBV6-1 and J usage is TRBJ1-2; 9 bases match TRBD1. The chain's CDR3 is CASNPDRGYGYTF. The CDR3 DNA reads TGTGCCAGCAACCCGGACAGGGGCTATGGCTACACCTTC.